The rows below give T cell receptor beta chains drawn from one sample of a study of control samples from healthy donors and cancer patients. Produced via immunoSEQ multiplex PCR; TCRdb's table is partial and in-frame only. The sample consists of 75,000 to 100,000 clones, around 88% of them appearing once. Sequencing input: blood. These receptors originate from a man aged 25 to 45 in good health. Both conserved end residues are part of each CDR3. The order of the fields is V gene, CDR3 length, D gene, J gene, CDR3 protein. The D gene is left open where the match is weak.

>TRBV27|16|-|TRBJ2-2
CASSSIRTVNTGELFF
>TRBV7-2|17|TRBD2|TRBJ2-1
CASSSETSGRALNEQFF
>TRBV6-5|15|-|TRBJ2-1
CASSWPEGSYNEQFF
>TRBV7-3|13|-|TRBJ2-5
CASSLSNQETQYF
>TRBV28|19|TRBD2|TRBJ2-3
CASSFSSRLAGGSSDTQYF
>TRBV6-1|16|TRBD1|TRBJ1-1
CASSDRDRGKNTEAFF
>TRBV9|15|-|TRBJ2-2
CASSSTDFNTGELFF
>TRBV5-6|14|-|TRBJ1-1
CASSLARGGTEAFF
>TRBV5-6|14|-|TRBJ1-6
CASSLLSVNSPLHF
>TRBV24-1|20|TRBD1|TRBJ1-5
CATSDLDTGGKARCNQPQHF
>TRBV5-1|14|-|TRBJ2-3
CASSSRGSTDTQYF
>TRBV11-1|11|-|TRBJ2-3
CASSFSDTQYF
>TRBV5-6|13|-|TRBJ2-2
CASSFRSNGELFF
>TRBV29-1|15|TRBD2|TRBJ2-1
CSVEGGGSSYNEQFF
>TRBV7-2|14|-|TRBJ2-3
CASSLVPSPDTQYF
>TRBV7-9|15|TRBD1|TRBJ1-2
CASSSVDRDRYGYTF
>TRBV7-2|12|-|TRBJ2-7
CASSVSTYEQYF
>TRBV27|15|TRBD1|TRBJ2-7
CASSPLLTGNYEQYF
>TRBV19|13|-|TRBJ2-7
CASIGQLPGEQYF
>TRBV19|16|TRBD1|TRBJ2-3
CASSTDAQGFTDTQYF
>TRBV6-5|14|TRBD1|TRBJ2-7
CASGTGATPYEQYF
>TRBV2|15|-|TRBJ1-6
CASSATAELNGPLHF
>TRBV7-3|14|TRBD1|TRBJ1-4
CASSSGQGSEKLFF
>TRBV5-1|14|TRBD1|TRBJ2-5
CASSEAGGMETQYF
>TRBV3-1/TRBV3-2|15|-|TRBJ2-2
CASSLRTTSSGELFF
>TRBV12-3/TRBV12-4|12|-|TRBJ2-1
CASTRNYNEQFF
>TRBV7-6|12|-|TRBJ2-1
CASSSRVGEQFF
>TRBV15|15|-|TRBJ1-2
CATSRVQGLLYGYTF
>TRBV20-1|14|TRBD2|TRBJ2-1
CSASQTSGRGEQFF
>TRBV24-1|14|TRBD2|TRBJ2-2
CATTGTKNTGELFF
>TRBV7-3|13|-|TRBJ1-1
CASRVSGNTEAFF
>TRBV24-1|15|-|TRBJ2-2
CATSDWGANTGELFF
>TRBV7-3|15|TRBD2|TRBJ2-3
CASTIGGLAGDTQYF
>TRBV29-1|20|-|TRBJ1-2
CSVEDLIGDRRLGTNYGYTF
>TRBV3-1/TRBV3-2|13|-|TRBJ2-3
CAIRDSSQDTQYF
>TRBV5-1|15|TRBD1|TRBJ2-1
CASSQDRAHVNEQFF
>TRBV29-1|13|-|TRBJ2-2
CSVGRGNTGELFF
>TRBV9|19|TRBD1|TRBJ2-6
CASSATRDRGDSGANVLTF
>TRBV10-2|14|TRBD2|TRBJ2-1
CASRSGRANNEQFF
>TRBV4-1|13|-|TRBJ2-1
CASSQTGIAGKFF
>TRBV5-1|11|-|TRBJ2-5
CASSLQETQYF
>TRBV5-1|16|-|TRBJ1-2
CASSLGLGLSPYGYTF
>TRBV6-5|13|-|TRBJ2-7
CASSGSRTLEQYF
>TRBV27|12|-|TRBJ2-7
CASSSSGLEQYF
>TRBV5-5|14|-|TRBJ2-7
CASSLERAAYEQYF
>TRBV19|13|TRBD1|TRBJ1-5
CASKDTGGQPQHF
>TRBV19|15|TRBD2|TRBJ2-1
CASSALAGPYNEQFF
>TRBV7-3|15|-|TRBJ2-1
CASSLTGTRDNEQFF
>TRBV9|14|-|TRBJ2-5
CASSVGRGQETQYF
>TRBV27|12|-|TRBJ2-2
CASSLLAGELFF
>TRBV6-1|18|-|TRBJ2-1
CASSEKGVGFSLYNEQFF
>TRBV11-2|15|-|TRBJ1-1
CASSLGFGTGAEAFF
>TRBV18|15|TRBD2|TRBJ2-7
CASSPPGGSNHEQYF
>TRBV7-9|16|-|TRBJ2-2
CASSLPGHANTGELFF
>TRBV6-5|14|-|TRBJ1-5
CASSQDAGGQPQHF
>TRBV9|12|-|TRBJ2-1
CAAGKQVSEQFF
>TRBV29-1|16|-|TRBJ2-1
CSVVLAALNSYNEQFF
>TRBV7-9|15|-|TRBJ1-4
CASSLGGQLNEKLFF
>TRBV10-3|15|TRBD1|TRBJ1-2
CAISGAGGPFDGYTF
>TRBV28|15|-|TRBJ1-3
CASSWDKSSGNTIYF